This TCR beta chain comes out of a study of shared clonotypes between healthy human individuals. Turning to the study itself: A donor's plate count was three for CD4 naive and three for CD4 memory; CD8 naive had two and CD8 memory one.

A note on this clone: As yet, its antigen is unknown.

Overall study findings and caveats: All-four-donor shared clonotypes had higher generation probabilities than non-shared clonotypes did. In the sorted subsets, rarefaction showed sequencing was incomplete despite large depth.

TCRdb keeps only in-frame clones here, not all; method: immunoSEQ multiplex PCR. The repertoire has millions of clones, over 85% of them found once; the top ten carry 0.13%. The CDR3 has 13 residues. Germline CDR1 and CDR2: SGHRS and YFSETQ. The ends were cut back, 0 bases at V and 4 bases at J, with 7 bases in the middle. Sequencing input: naive CD4+ T cells sorted from blood. Subset: CD45RA+ positively selected. The clonotype was recovered from a man between 18 and 35 years old in good health. The chain is built from TRBV5-1 and TRBJ2-5, with TRBD1 as a possible D gene (5 bases). The CDR3 sequence is CASSLDRIETQYF. The DNA for the CDR3 is TGCGCCAGCAGCTTGGACAGGATAGAGACCCAGTACTTC. Using reference TRBV5-1 and TRBJ2-5 for the parts outside the CDR3, the full variable domain is KAGVTQTPRYLIKTRGQQVTLSCSPISGHRSVSWYQQTPGQGLQFLFEYFSETQRNKGNFPGRFSGRQFSNSRSEMNVSTLELGDSALYLCASSLDRIETQYFGPGTRLLVL.